One T cell receptor beta chain is described in this entry. The sample comes from a study of cytotoxic CD8 clonotypes in ibrutinib-treated CLL. Study-wide background: Response sampling took place at median 12 months of treatment, range 6 to 36.

In germline, CDR1 is KGHSH, CDR2 LQKENI. CDR3 length: 15 amino acids. With 3 bases clipped from V and 5 bases from J, the junction kept 3 bases outside the gene matches. The repertoire was sequenced with immunoSEQ multiplex PCR; TCRdb's copy has only in-frame clones and lacks some. Of some 350,000 clones in the sample, 67% are singletons; the top ten hold around 6.3%. The chain recombines TRBV18 with TRBJ2-2, with TRBD2 matching over 10 bases. This sequence was found in a human donor with chronic lymphocytic leukemia. The specimen was PBMCs, collected after 36 months of ibrutinib treatment. CDR3 loop: CASSPRGLATGELFF. In DNA, the CDR3 is TGTGCCAGCTCACCGAGGGGACTAGCGACCGGGGAGCTGTTTTTT.